The 10 T cell receptor beta chains presented below share a single source sample, sequenced in a study of cytomegalovirus exposure and HLA in healthy donors. PCR primers comprised 60 Vbeta and 13 Jbeta primers. Data came from immunoSEQ multiplex PCR; TCRdb stores just in-frame clones and leaves some out. This repertoire includes approximately 130,000 clones. Sequencing was done on a sample of PBMCs. These receptors all come from a woman aged 55-69 years in good health and CMV-seronegative.

V is TRBV27 and J is TRBJ1-2; TRBD1 agrees at 8 bases. The length of the CDR3 is 16 residues. J was trimmed by 0 bases and V by 4 bases; bases with no gene match: 7. The germline CDR1 and CDR2 sequences are MNHEY and SMNVEV (reference sequence). The CDR3 DNA follows: TGTGCCAGCAGTTCCCGGGACAGGCCAGCTAACTATGGCTACACCTTC. Translated: CASSSRDRPANYGYTF.

The V and J genes are TRBV7-9 and TRBJ1-3, with D possibly TRBD1 on 5 matching bases. The CDR3 runs to 13 residues. Trimming took off 7 bases at V and 0 bases at J, with 7 bases between the two ends. Germline CDR1 reads SEHNR; CDR2 reads FQNEAQ (reference sequence). In nucleotides, the CDR3 is TGTGCCAGCACGGGGGGCTCTGGAAACACCATATATTTT. Translating it yields CASTGGSGNTIYF.

CDR3 DNA: TGTGCCAGCAGCGCTACCCCGGACCCCTATTCAGGGGGCCCCTACGAGCAGTACTTC. It codes for CASSATPDPYSGGPYEQYF. The genes are TRBV9 and TRBJ2-7, with TRBD1 identical over 8 bases. This CDR3 spans 19 amino acids. Germline V CDR1 and CDR2: SGDLS, YYNGEE. J lost 2 bases, V lost 3 bases, and 19 bases had no gene match.

The V call is TRBV5-1, the J call TRBJ1-5; 8 nucleotides match TRBD1. Germline CDR1 is SGHRS and CDR2 is YFSETQ. The CDR3 loop spans 14 amino acids. Trimming cost V 7 bases and J 2 bases; bases outside gene matches: 5. CDR3 sequence reads: CASGTGDGNQPQHF. CDR3 DNA sequence: TGCGCCAGCGGGACAGGAGACGGCAATCAGCCCCAGCATTTT.

V usage is TRBV2 and J usage is TRBJ2-7; D perhaps matches TRBD1 (5 bases). V shed 8 bases and J shed 7 bases, with 15 bases lying between them. This CDR3 contains 12 residues. Germline V gives CDR1 SNHLY, CDR2 FYNNEI. In DNA, the CDR3 is TGTGCCAGCCAACGGCAGGGCACGGAGCAGTACTTC. It encodes CASQRQGTEQYF.

V and J are TRBV11-2 and TRBJ1-1; D remains ambiguous. V lost 5 bases to trimming and J lost 0 bases, with 10 bases between them. Germline CDR1 SGHAT, CDR2 FQNNGV. The CDR3 totals 14 residues. In DNA form, the CDR3 reads TGTGCCAGCAGCCGACAAGTCATGAACACTGAAGCTTTCTTT. Translating gives CASSRQVMNTEAFF.

The chain carries TRBV4-1 and TRBJ1-4, with a possible D match to TRBD1 (5 bases). Germline CDR1 and CDR2: MGHRA and YSYEKL. V gave up 1 base and J gave up 7 bases, with 16 bases separating them. CDR3 length: 16 amino acids. The DNA of the CDR3 is TGCGCCAGCAGCCAAGTGAAAGGGGCTGATATTGAAAAACTGTTTTTT. Its protein product is CASSQVKGADIEKLFF.

V and J are TRBV27 and TRBJ1-4; TRBD1 might be the D (5 bases). The CDR3 totals 15 residues. The ends were cut back, 5 bases at V and 0 bases at J, with 10 bases in the middle. Germline V gives CDR1 MNHEY, CDR2 SMNVEV (reference sequence). The CDR3 region is CASSRQSSTNEKLFF. The DNA of the CDR3 is TGTGCCAGCAGTCGACAGTCTTCAACTAATGAAAAACTGTTTTTT.

The rearrangement joins TRBV28 to TRBJ2-7; 9 bases fit TRBD2. The CDR3 runs to 12 residues. With 7 bases clipped from V and 10 bases from J, the junction kept 8 bases outside the gene matches. Germline CDR1 reads MDHEN; CDR2 reads SYDVKM. This CDR3 is CASNQPGLAQYF. In DNA, the CDR3 is TGTGCCAGCAACCAACCGGGACTAGCACAGTACTTC.

The chain joins TRBV19 to TRBJ1-2; 7 nucleotides match TRBD1. With V trimmed by 5 bases and J by 4 bases, 4 bases remained unmatched. Germline values: CDR1 LNHDA, CDR2 SQIVND (reference sequence). CDR3 length: 13 residues. The CDR3 reads CASSLQGSYGYTF. As DNA, the CDR3 is TGTGCCAGTAGTCTACAGGGGAGCTATGGCTACACCTTC.